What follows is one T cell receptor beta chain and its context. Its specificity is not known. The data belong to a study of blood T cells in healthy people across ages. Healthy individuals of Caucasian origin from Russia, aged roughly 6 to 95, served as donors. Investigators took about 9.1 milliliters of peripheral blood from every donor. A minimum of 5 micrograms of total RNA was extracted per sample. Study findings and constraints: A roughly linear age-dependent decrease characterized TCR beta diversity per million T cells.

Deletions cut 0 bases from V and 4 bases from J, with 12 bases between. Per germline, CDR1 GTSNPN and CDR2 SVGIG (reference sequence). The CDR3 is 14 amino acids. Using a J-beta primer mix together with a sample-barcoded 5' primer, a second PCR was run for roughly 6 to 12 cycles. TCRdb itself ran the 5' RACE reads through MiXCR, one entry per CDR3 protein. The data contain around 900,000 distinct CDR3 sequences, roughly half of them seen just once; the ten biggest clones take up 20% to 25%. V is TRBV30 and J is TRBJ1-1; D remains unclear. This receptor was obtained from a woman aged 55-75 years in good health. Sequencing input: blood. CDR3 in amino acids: CAWSVGPVGTEAFF. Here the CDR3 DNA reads TGTGCCTGGAGTGTAGGCCCCGTGGGCACTGAAGCTTTCTTT. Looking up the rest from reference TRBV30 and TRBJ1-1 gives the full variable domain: SQTIHQWPATLVQPVGSPLSLECTVEGTSNPNLYWYRQAAGRGLQLLFYSVGIGQISSEVPQNLSASRPQDRQFILSSKKLLLSDSGFYLCAWSVGPVGTEAFFGQGTRLTVV.